This TCR beta chain came from a study of cytomegalovirus exposure and HLA in healthy donors. Study-level information: Earlier, some 180 million T cells were analyzed, and more than 100 million unique TCR beta sequences were found among them.

With 60 Vbeta and 13 Jbeta primers, the PCR was carried out. Here immunoSEQ multiplex PCR was the method, and the copy in TCRdb shows in-frame clones only, minus some. The sample contains over 150,000 clones, around four fifths of which appear only once. This clone came up once. The antigen is undetermined. Study-level findings and limits: Most TCRs appeared rarely, but some public TCRs recurred in many donors. Later analysis indicated greater clonal expansion among HLA-associated TCR beta chains than among equally common other chains. Presence/absence analyses took donor sequencing depth as roughly uniform.

The CDR3 consists of 19 residues. Trimming shortened V by 5 bases and J by 1 base, and 21 bases separated the two germline ends. Germline assignment: CDR1 SEHNR and CDR2 FQNEAQ (reference sequence). This chain uses TRBV7-9 with TRBJ1-6; D possibly corresponds to TRBD1 (5 bases). Sequenced material: PBMCs. The receptor was isolated from a male donor in good health and CMV-seropositive. The CDR3 region is CASSLTVGVWKSYNSPLHF. The CDR3, as DNA: TGTGCCAGCAGCCTCACGGTAGGGGTGTGGAAGTCCTATAATTCACCCCTCCACTTT.